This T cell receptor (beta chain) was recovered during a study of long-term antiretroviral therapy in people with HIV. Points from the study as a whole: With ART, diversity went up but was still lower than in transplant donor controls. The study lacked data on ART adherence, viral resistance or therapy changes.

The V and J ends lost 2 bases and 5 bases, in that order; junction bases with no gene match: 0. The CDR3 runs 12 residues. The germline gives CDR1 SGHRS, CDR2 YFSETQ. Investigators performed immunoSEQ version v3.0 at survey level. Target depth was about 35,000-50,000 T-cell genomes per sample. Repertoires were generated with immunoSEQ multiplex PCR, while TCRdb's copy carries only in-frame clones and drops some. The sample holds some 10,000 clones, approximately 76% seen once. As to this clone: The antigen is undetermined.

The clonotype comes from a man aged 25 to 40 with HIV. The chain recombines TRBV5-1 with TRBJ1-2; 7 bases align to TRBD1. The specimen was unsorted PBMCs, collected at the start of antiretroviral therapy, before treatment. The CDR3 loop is CASSLQGYGYTF. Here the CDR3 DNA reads TGCGCCAGCAGCTTACAGGGGTATGGCTACACCTTC.